Below, one T cell receptor (beta chain) is given with its context. As yet, its antigen is unknown. The data derive from a study of response to subunit inactivated influenza vaccine. General study points: Seasonal influenza vaccination, on each occasion, was suggested by the authors to recruit few new T cells.

TCRdb used MiXCR to reprocess the RT-PCR reads, holding one entry per CDR3 protein. This table holds over 650,000 distinct CDR3 sequences, 18% found once. CDR1 and CDR2 from the germline V gene are SGHTA and FQGNSA. The junction had 6 bases not matched to a gene; V was cut back by 4 bases and J by 3 bases. This CDR3 spans 15 amino acids. Sequencing used PBMCs from blood, obtained approximately 5 days after vaccination. This receptor was taken from a man aged 50 or older who received an inactivated influenza vaccine. The gene calls are TRBV7-2 and TRBJ1-5, with TRBD1 identical over 7 bases. CDR3 region: CASSSGTVANQPQHF. CDR3 DNA sequence: TGTGCCAGCAGCTCCGGGACAGTTGCCAATCAGCCCCAGCATTTT.